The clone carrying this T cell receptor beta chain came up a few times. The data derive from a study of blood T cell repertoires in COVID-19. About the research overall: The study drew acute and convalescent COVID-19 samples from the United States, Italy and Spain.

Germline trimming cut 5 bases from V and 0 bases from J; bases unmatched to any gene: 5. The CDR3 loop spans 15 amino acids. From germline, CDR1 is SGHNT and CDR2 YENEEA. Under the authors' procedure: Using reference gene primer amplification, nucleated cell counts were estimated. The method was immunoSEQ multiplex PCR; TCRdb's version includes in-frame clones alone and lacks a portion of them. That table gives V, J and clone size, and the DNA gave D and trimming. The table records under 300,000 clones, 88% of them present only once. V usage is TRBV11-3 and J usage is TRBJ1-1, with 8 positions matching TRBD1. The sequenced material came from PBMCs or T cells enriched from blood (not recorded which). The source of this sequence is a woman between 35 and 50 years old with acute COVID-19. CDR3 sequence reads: CASSPRTGLNTEAFF. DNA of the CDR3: TGTGCCAGCAGCCCCCGGACAGGGCTGAACACTGAAGCTTTCTTT. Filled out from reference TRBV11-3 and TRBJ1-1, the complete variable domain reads EAGVVQSPRYKIIEKKQPVAFWCNPISGHNTLYWYLQNLGQGPELLIRYENEEAVDDSQLPKDRFSAERLKGVDSTLKIQPAELGDSAVYLCASSPRTGLNTEAFFGQGTRLTVV.